The 6 T cell receptor beta chains reported below all come from one sample, sequenced in a study of blood T cell repertoires in COVID-19. TCRdb keeps only in-frame clones here, not all; method: immunoSEQ multiplex PCR. The data show 110,000 or so clones, 80% to 90% seen once. Sequencing was carried out using peripheral blood. These receptors originate from a woman aged 45 to 65 with acute or convalescent COVID-19.

The V gene is TRBV5-1, the J gene TRBJ2-7, with 8 bases identical to TRBD2. Germline CDR1 and CDR2: SGHRS and YFSETQ. The CDR3 runs to 15 residues. J gave up 0 bases and V 0 bases, and 2 bases lay outside the gene matches. The CDR3 DNA reads as TGCGCCAGCAGCTTGGCCGGGACTAGCTCCTACGAGCAGTACTTC. The encoded protein is CASSLAGTSSYEQYF.

The V and J genes are TRBV2 and TRBJ1-2; D uncertain. The germline V gene encodes CDR1 SNHLY and CDR2 FYNNEI. V was trimmed by 7 bases and J by 6 bases, leaving 15 bases between them. The CDR3 covers 13 residues. This CDR3 is CASTKTALDGYTF. CDR3 in DNA: TGTGCCAGCACCAAAACAGCACTCGATGGCTACACCTTC.

The table lists this clone with many counts. The chain recombines TRBV5-1 with TRBJ2-5, with D possibly matching TRBD2 (6 bases). The CDR3 consists of 14 residues. The germline V and J ends were trimmed by 6 bases and 5 bases, with 17 bases remaining between them. Germline V gives CDR1 SGHRS, CDR2 YFSETQ. The CDR3, as DNA: TGCGCCAGCACCGACCCTTTTGGGGGGGAGACCCAGTACTTC. Its protein product is CASTDPFGGETQYF.

The chain carries TRBV27 and TRBJ1-6; D might be TRBD1 (5 bases). Germline V gives CDR1 MNHEY, CDR2 SMNVEV (reference sequence). The CDR3 runs 13 residues. Trimming took 3 bases from V and 11 from J, leaving 11 bases between them. CDR3 DNA: TGTGCCAGCAGTTTGGGGGGGTCGACACCCCTCCACTTT. Protein: CASSLGGSTPLHF.

This clone was seen more than once but under ten times. DNA for the CDR3: TGTGCCATCAGTGAGGGACAGGGAGGGTACTATGGCTACACCTTC. Encoded protein: CAISEGQGGYYGYTF. This chain links TRBV10-3 with TRBJ1-2, with 8 bases identical to TRBD1. The germline V gene has CDR1 ENHRY and CDR2 SYGVKD. The CDR3 spans 15 residues. The V segment lost 2 bases and the J segment 3 bases; nucleotides outside the gene matches: 5.

The gene calls are TRBV11-2 and TRBJ2-7; TRBD2 might be the D (6 bases). Germline CDR1 is SGHAT and CDR2 is FQNNGV. V was clipped by 2 bases and J by 3 bases, with 17 bases between them. The CDR3 has 16 residues. The CDR3 DNA follows: TGTGCCAGCAGCTTATACCCCGATAGCGGTTACTACGAGCAGTACTTC. Protein product: CASSLYPDSGYYEQYF. Together with reference TRBV11-2 and TRBJ2-7, the CDR3 gives the full variable domain: EAGVAQSPRYKIIEKRQSVAFWCNPISGHATLYWYQQILGQGPKLLIQFQNNGVVDDSQLPKDRFSAERLKGVDSTLKIQPAKLEDSAVYLCASSLYPDSGYYEQYFGPGTRLTVT.